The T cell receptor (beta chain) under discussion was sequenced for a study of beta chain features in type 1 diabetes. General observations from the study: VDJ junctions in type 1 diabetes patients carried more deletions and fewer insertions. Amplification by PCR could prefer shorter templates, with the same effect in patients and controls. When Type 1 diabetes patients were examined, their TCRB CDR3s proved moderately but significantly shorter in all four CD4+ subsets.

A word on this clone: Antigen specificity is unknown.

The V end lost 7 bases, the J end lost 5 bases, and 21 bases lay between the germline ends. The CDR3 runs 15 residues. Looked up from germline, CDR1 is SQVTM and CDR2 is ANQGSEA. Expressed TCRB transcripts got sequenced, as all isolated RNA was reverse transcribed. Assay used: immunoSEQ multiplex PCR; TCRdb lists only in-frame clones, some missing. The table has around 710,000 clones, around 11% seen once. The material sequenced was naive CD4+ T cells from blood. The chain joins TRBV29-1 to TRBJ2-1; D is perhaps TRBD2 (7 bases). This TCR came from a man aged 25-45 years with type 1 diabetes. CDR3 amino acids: CSANGGGGANNEQFF. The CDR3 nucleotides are TGCAGCGCCAACGGTGGAGGGGGGGCGAACAATGAGCAGTTCTTC.